The 23 T cell receptor beta chains below come from one sample, sequenced in a study of patients and donors after allogeneic stem cell transplantation. TCRdb re-analysed the RT-PCR reads in MiXCR, keeping a single row per CDR3 protein. The sample shows about 89,000 distinct CDR3 sequences, about 48% of them seen only once. Sequenced sample: blood, either unsorted or a sorted T cell fraction (not recorded which). The receptor source for this set is a human donor who was either an allogeneic HSCT recipient or a stem cell or donor lymphocyte infusion donor (not recorded which). It is not recorded whose cells these are; they may come from a transplant donor.

The chain recombines TRBV4-1 with TRBJ2-7; 10 bases line up with TRBD1. Unmatched junction bases numbered 8, after V lost 3 bases and J lost 0 bases. CDR3 length: 17 amino acids. The germline gives CDR1 MGHRA, CDR2 YSYEKL. The CDR3 loop reads CASSHVFRDRGSYEQYF. CDR3 sequence (DNA): TGCGCCAGCAGCCATGTTTTCCGGGACAGGGGCTCCTACGAGCAGTACTTC.

This clonotype was seen a few times. The V call is TRBV7-3, the J call TRBJ2-1; 10 bases align to TRBD2. The CDR3 has 15 amino acids. Germline CDR1 is SGHTA and CDR2 is FQGTGA. Losses at the gene ends were 5 bases for V and 6 bases for J; bases not matched to a gene: 7. The CDR3 region has the DNA TGTGCCAGCAGCCAACTAGCGGGACCAGTCAATGAGCAGTTCTTC. Translated, it gives CASSQLAGPVNEQFF.

The chain uses TRBV24-1 and TRBJ1-2; D gene ambiguous. The CDR3 sequence is 14 residues long. In germline, CDR1 is KGHDR, CDR2 SFDVKD. The V gene lost 12 bases and the J gene lost 8 bases, with 24 bases spanning the gap. DNA for the CDR3: TGTGCCTCTTTGATGGCCGGGCATTGTGACGGCTACACCTTC. It translates to CASLMAGHCDGYTF.

V gene TRBV12-3 or TRBV12-4 combines with J gene TRBJ1-5, with 9 positions matching TRBD1. The CDR3 runs 16 residues. Trimming at V came to 6 bases and at J to 7 bases, leaving 13 bases not matched to a gene. The CDR3 is CASSPVGTGFRQPQHF. Here the CDR3 DNA reads TGTGCCAGCAGCCCAGTGGGGACAGGGTTTCGCCAGCCCCAGCATTTT.

This clonotype turned up a few times. V usage is TRBV3-1 and J usage is TRBJ1-4; 8 bases fit TRBD1. This CDR3 comprises 15 residues. Germline CDR1 and CDR2: LGHDT and YNNKEL (reference sequence). V shed 3 bases and J 3 bases; nucleotides not matched to a gene: 3. The CDR3 sequence is CASSHRQGPNEKLFF. CDR3 nucleotides: TGTGCCAGCAGCCACAGACAGGGGCCTAATGAAAAACTGTTTTTT.

The chain employs TRBV29-1 and TRBJ2-3; D is ambiguous. V gave up 0 bases and J gave up 2 bases, with 12 bases separating them. The CDR3 spans 15 residues. Germline CDR1 and CDR2: SQVTM and ANQGSEA. DNA of the CDR3: TGCAGCGTTGAAGATTCTGGTTTTCCCACAGATACGCAGTATTTT. It encodes CSVEDSGFPTDTQYF.

This clonotype was observed a few times. The rearrangement links TRBV7-3 to TRBJ1-1, with D possibly being TRBD1 (6 bases). The CDR3 sequence is 13 residues long. The ends were cut back, 3 bases at V and 6 bases at J, with 11 bases in the middle. The germline V gene encodes CDR1 SGHTA and CDR2 FQGTGA. The CDR3 nucleotides are TGTGCCAGCAGCTTCCGGACAGAAGCTGAAGCTTTCTTT. This encodes CASSFRTEAEAFF.

This clonotype was seen only a few times. The J gene is TRBJ2-7, the V gene TRBV10-3; D remains unclear. This CDR3 spans 16 amino acids. Germline V gene lookup returns CDR1 ENHRY and CDR2 SYGVKD. Trimming cost V 0 bases and J 2 bases, with 14 bases left between them. The DNA for the CDR3 is TGTGCCATCAGTGAGTCGATATTCCGCAGGACCTACGAGCAGTACTTC. It yields the protein CAISESIFRRTYEQYF.

The chain is built from TRBV7-9 and TRBJ2-1; no clear D. CDR3 length equals 16 residues. CDR1 is SEHNR, CDR2 FQNEAQ, per germline (reference sequence). V lost 5 bases and J 1 base, leaving 15 bases between the germline ends. The CDR3 nucleotides read TGTGCCAGCAGCCCTGAGGTGGGCCTTTCCTACAATGAGCAGTTCTTC. Translating it yields CASSPEVGLSYNEQFF.

The V call is TRBV18, the J call TRBJ1-2, with a tentative D call TRBD1 (6 bases). Germline loops: CDR1 KGHSH, CDR2 LQKENI. Trimming left V 6 bases short and J 4 bases short, with 24 bases between. CDR3 length: 17 amino acids. The DNA for the CDR3 is TGTGCCAGCTCCCACCAATCGACAGGCACGCTGATCTATGGCTACACCTTC. This codes for CASSHQSTGTLIYGYTF. The full variable domain, its missing parts supplied by reference TRBV18 and TRBJ1-2, is NAGVMQNPRHLVRRRGQEARLRCSPMKGHSHVYWYRQLPEEGLKFMVYLQKENIIDESGMPKERFSAEFPKEGPSILRIQQVVRGDSAAYFCASSHQSTGTLIYGYTFGSGTRLTVV.

The V gene is TRBV7-9, the J gene TRBJ2-7; D remains unclear. The CDR3 sequence is 15 residues long. Trimming took off 1 base at V and 3 bases at J, with 13 bases between the two ends. Germline CDR1 and CDR2: SEHNR and FQNEAQ (reference sequence). For the CDR3, the DNA is TGTGCCAGCAGCTTAGGCAGCCGGACCGTCTACGAGCAGTACTTC. This sequence encodes CASSLGSRTVYEQYF. Full variable domain (outside the CDR3, taken from reference TRBV7-9 and TRBJ2-7): DTGVSQNPRHKITKRGQNVTFRCDPISEHNRLYWYRQTLGQGPEFLTYFQNEAQLEKSRLLSDRFSAERPKGSFSTLEIQRTEQGDSAMYLCASSLGSRTVYEQYFGPGTRLTVT.

The gene calls are TRBV5-1 and TRBJ1-1; 7 nucleotides agree with TRBD1. The V gene's germline CDR1 is SGHRS and CDR2 YFSETQ. There are 12 residues in the CDR3. Trimming took 7 bases from V and 1 from J; bases not matched to a gene: 1. Written as DNA, the CDR3 is TGCGCCAGCGGGACAGCGAACACTGAAGCTTTCTTT. Translation gives CASGTANTEAFF.

The chain carries TRBV4-1 and TRBJ1-3; D is perhaps TRBD1 (6 bases). The CDR3 has 16 amino acids. V gave up 0 bases and J gave up 2 bases, with 11 bases separating them. Per the germline V gene, CDR1 is MGHRA and CDR2 is YSYEKL. This CDR3 is CASSQEGAGAGNTIYF. DNA for the CDR3: TGCGCCAGCAGCCAAGAAGGGGCAGGGGCTGGAAACACCATATATTTT.

The gene calls are TRBV12-3 or TRBV12-4 and TRBJ2-1; D is unresolved. CDR3 length equals 12 residues. Trimming left V 11 bases short and J 3 bases short, with 11 bases between. The chain's CDR3 is CAQARIYNEQFF. CDR3 nucleotides: TGTGCCCAGGCACGGATCTACAATGAGCAGTTCTTC.

The rearrangement uses TRBV24-1 and TRBJ2-1; 12 nucleotides match TRBD1. Germline-derived CDR1 and CDR2 are KGHDR and SFDVKD. The ends lost 3 bases at V and 8 bases at J; junction bases unmatched: 7. The CDR3 is 16 amino acids. The CDR3 region has the DNA TGTGCCACCAGTGATGCCGCCGGGACAGGGGGCGATGAGCAGTTCTTC. Protein: CATSDAAGTGGDEQFF.

The sample holds a few counts of this clonotype. V and J are TRBV20-1 and TRBJ1-2, with 10 positions matching TRBD1. This CDR3 has 15 residues. V was clipped by 5 bases and J by 8 bases; unmatched bases: 14. Per germline, CDR1 DFQATT and CDR2 SNEGSKA (reference sequence). The CDR3 loop is CSALGGDRGGWGYTF. The DNA of the CDR3 is TGCAGTGCTCTAGGCGGGGACAGGGGTGGATGGGGCTACACCTTC.

The chain couples TRBV20-1 to TRBJ1-2, with 7 positions matching TRBD1. The CDR3 is made up of 12 amino acids. V was clipped by 5 bases and J by 3 bases; unmatched bases: 3. In germline, CDR1 is DFQATT, CDR2 SNEGSKA (reference sequence). The CDR3 sequence: CSAGTVDYGYTF. CDR3 coding DNA: TGCAGTGCTGGGACAGTGGACTATGGCTACACCTTC.

The chain is built from TRBV7-9 and TRBJ1-1, with D hard to call. This CDR3 comprises 15 residues. CDR1 SEHNR and CDR2 FQNEAQ come from the germline V gene (reference sequence). V dropped 5 bases and J dropped 0 bases, with 13 bases sitting between them. The CDR3 DNA reads as TGTGCCAGCAGCCCGCGAGGACCAATGAACACTGAAGCTTTCTTT. As protein: CASSPRGPMNTEAFF.

The rearrangement joins TRBV6-2 or TRBV6-3 to TRBJ1-1, with 7 nucleotides matching TRBD1. This CDR3 is 13 amino acids long. V was clipped by 8 bases and J by 1 base; unmatched bases: 4. Per the germline V gene, CDR1 is MNHEY and CDR2 is SVGEGT. Here the CDR3 reads CASDGTANTEAFF. Here the CDR3 DNA reads TGTGCCAGCGACGGGACAGCGAACACTGAAGCTTTCTTT.

This clonotype was detected a few times. V usage is TRBV28 and J usage is TRBJ1-3; perhaps TRBD1 as D (6 bases). Germline lookup yields CDR1 MDHEN and CDR2 SYDVKM. The CDR3 loop spans 13 amino acids. The ends were cut back, 8 bases at V and 10 bases at J, with 18 bases in the middle. In DNA, the CDR3 is TGTGCCAGCGCTACGGGACACGGCTTTACCATATATTTT. It codes for CASATGHGFTIYF.

This clonotype was detected a few times. CDR3 sequence (DNA): TGTGCCAGCAGACCTCACTCTGGAAACACCATATATTTT. Translated, it gives CASRPHSGNTIYF. The rearrangement links TRBV27 to TRBJ1-3, with D unresolved. Germline V CDR1 and CDR2: MNHEY, SMNVEV (reference sequence). Trimming took off 6 bases at V and 0 bases at J, with 6 bases between the two ends. The CDR3 is 13 amino acids.

The chain employs TRBV7-2 and TRBJ1-2; no clear D gene. Trimming stripped 5 bases from V and 5 bases from J, with 12 bases between. In germline, CDR1 is SGHTA, CDR2 FQGNSA. The CDR3 runs to 13 residues. CDR3 sequence reads: CASSRLRDYGYTF. The CDR3 region has the DNA TGTGCCAGCAGCCGTCTACGGGATTATGGCTACACCTTC.

This chain joins TRBV20-1 and TRBJ1-5; 10 bases agree with TRBD1. CDR3 length: 15 residues. V lost 1 base to trimming and J lost 6 bases; unmatched junction nucleotides: 6. Per germline, CDR1 DFQATT and CDR2 SNEGSKA (reference sequence). This CDR3 is CSARAPGQGGQPQHF. CDR3 DNA sequence: TGCAGTGCTAGAGCCCCCGGACAGGGGGGTCAGCCCCAGCATTTT.